This is a list of T cell receptor beta chains from one sample in a study of PD-1 blockade in mismatch repair-deficient tumors. Produced via immunoSEQ multiplex PCR; TCRdb's table is partial and in-frame only. The sample shows some 120,000 clones, more than 85% of them seen only once. Here the sequenced sample was peripheral blood, taken 44 weeks after starting pembrolizumab. The receptors derive from an adult with mismatch repair-deficient cancer. Each CDR3 is given with its conserved first and last residue. A D gene is named only where the DNA matches it firmly. Only part of the rows carry a size: once, few, many, or a class if the clone is expanded.

>TRBJ2-1|-|TRBV12-5|TRBD2
TGTGCTAGTGGTTTACCCCCCAACACCCAGCGGGAGGCCGGGGATGAGCAGTTCTTC
CASGLPPNTQREAGDEQFF
>TRBJ2-1|-|TRBV29-1|TRBD2
TGCAGCACTCCCGGTCGGGCTAGCGGCTACAATGAGCAGTTCTTC
CSTPGRASGYNEQFF
>TRBJ2-7|-|TRBV2|-
TGTGCCAGCAGTGAATTCGGCAGGAGCTCCTACGAGCAGTACTTC
CASSEFGRSSYEQYF
>TRBJ2-7|-|TRBV29-1|-
TGCAGCGCCACCCCCGGGGCTACAACCTACGAGCAGTACTTC
CSATPGATTYEQYF
>TRBJ2-7|-|TRBV27|-
TGTGCCAGCAGTTTAGGCTCGGGGGAGACCTACGAGCAGTACTTC
CASSLGSGETYEQYF
>TRBJ1-2|-|TRBV13|-
TGTGCCAGCAGCTTAGAGGGAGGGGACTTCTATGGCTACACCTTC
CASSLEGGDFYGYTF
>TRBJ2-7|-|TRBV11-2|TRBD1
TGTGCCAGCAGCCACAGGGGCCACGAGCAGTACTTC
CASSHRGHEQYF
>TRBJ1-1|-|TRBV20-1|-
TGCAGTGCTAGTCGAGGATTTGAAGCTTTCTTT
CSASRGFEAFF
>TRBJ2-7|-|TRBV28|-
TGTGCCAGCAGTCTCTACTACGAGCAGTACTTC
CASSLYYEQYF
>TRBJ1-2|-|TRBV4-1|-
TGCGCCAGCAGCCCTTGGGGGGCGGATGGCTACACCTTC
CASSPWGADGYTF
>TRBJ2-7|few|TRBV6-1|-
TGTGCCAGCAGTGAATGGGGGGCTATGGGCTACGAGCAGTACTTC
CASSEWGAMGYEQYF
>TRBJ2-7|-|TRBV5-1|-
TGCGCCAGCCATCCAGGGGTCACCCTTTCCTCCTACGAGCAGTACTTC
CASHPGVTLSSYEQYF
>TRBJ2-3|-|TRBV7-3|-
TGTGCCAGCAGCCTTCGAGGAAGCACAGATACGCAGTATTTT
CASSLRGSTDTQYF
>TRBJ1-3|-|TRBV7-9|TRBD1
TGTGCCAGCAGCTTCGTAACAGGGGGAGAAGGAAACACCATATATTTT
CASSFVTGGEGNTIYF
>TRBJ2-1|-|TRBV27|TRBD2
TGTGCCAGTGGGACTAGCGGCACAGGGAGGGGATACAATGAGCAGTTCTTC
CASGTSGTGRGYNEQFF
>TRBJ2-5|-|TRBV11-2|TRBD1
TGTGCCAGCAGACGAAGAGGGGGCGGGGAGACCCAGTACTTC
CASRRRGGGETQYF
>TRBJ2-7|-|TRBV6-1|TRBD2
TGTGCCAGCATTCCGACCGGGACTAGGGGCTACGAGCAGTACTTC
CASIPTGTRGYEQYF
>TRBJ2-5|-|TRBV6-6|TRBD2
TGTGCCAGCAGTTGGACTGGGACTAGTAAATTTGAGACCCAGTACTTC
CASSWTGTSKFETQYF
>TRBJ2-5|-|TRBV4-1|TRBD2
TGCGCCAGCAGCCCTATAATTAGTAGCGGGAGAGGAGAGACCCAGTACTTC
CASSPIISSGRGETQYF
>TRBJ2-7|-|TRBV10-3|TRBD2
TGTGCCATCAGTGAGTCGAGGCGGGGGAGCTCCTACGAGCAGTACTTC
CAISESRRGSSYEQYF
>TRBJ2-7|-|TRBV6-6|TRBD1
TGTGCCAGCAGTCAGGGGGCGCGGTCTTACGAGCAGTACTTC
CASSQGARSYEQYF
>TRBJ1-1|few|TRBV6-5|TRBD1
TGTGCCAGCAGTTTTAGGGGGCCCAACGCTGAAGCTTTCTTT
CASSFRGPNAEAFF
>TRBJ1-2|-|TRBV6-5|-
TGTGCCAGCAGTTACTCGCGGACAACCTATGGCTACACCTTC
CASSYSRTTYGYTF
>TRBJ1-4|once|TRBV15|-
TGTGCCACCAGCAGGCCGGACAGCACAACTAATGAAAAACTGTTTTTT
CATSRPDSTTNEKLFF
>TRBJ2-7|once|TRBV6-6|TRBD1
TGTGCCAGCAGTTATGCACAGGGGAACGGGCACGAGCAGTACTTC
CASSYAQGNGHEQYF
>TRBJ2-1|-|TRBV19|TRBD1
TGTGCCAGTAGTCTCTATCTCGGACAGGAGTACAATGAGCAGTTCTTC
CASSLYLGQEYNEQFF
>TRBJ1-5|-|TRBV19|TRBD1
TGTGCCAGTAGTATAGTGAGAACAGGGGTTCAGCCCCAGCATTTT
CASSIVRTGVQPQHF
>TRBJ2-7|few|TRBV20-1|-
TGCAGTGCTGGATGGTCCTACGAGCAGTACTTC
CSAGWSYEQYF
>TRBJ2-3|-|TRBV18|-
TGTGCCAGCTCACCCCGGGCGGAAGTCTCAAGCACAGATACGCAGTATTTT
CASSPRAEVSSTDTQYF
>TRBJ2-7|-|TRBV11-3|-
TGTGCCAGCAGCTTAGAGGCACCCCTGGAGCAGTACTTC
CASSLEAPLEQYF
>TRBJ1-1|-|TRBV6-5|-
TGTGCCAGCAGTTTAGCAGGGCACCTAGGGGATTTCTTT
CASSLAGHLGDFF
>TRBJ2-2|-|TRBV6-6|-
TGTGCCAGCAGTTGGACCTTCACCGGGGAGCTGTTTTTT
CASSWTFTGELFF
>TRBJ1-1|once|TRBV7-9|-
TGTGCCAGCAGCTCCATGAACACTGAAGCTTTCTTT
CASSSMNTEAFF
>TRBJ2-7|-|TRBV7-9|-
TGTGCCAGCAGCTTGAGTCAGCACCCCTACGAGCAGTACTTC
CASSLSQHPYEQYF
>TRBJ2-3|-|TRBV10-3|TRBD2
TGTGCCATTGGGACTAGCGGGAGAGGATACGCTAGCACAGATACGCAGTATTTT
CAIGTSGRGYASTDTQYF
>TRBJ1-1|-|TRBV4-3|-
TGCGCCAGCAGCCAAGGCATTACAACCTACACTGAAGCTTTCTTT
CASSQGITTYTEAFF
>TRBJ2-7|-|TRBV5-6|-
TGTGCCAGCAGCTTGGCCACGGAGGAATTCACCTACGAGCAGTACTTC
CASSLATEEFTYEQYF
>TRBJ2-1|-|TRBV2|-
TGTGCCAGCAGTCGAGAACTGTCTAACAATGAGCAGTTCTTC
CASSRELSNNEQFF
>TRBJ1-4|-|TRBV5-1|-
TGCGCCAGCAGACCCGACGGTGCAACTAATGAAAAACTGTTTTTT
CASRPDGATNEKLFF
>TRBJ2-1|-|TRBV11-2|TRBD2
TGTGCCAGCAGCTTCGGGAGGACCGCCTCCTACAATGAGCAGTTCTTC
CASSFGRTASYNEQFF
>TRBJ2-7|-|TRBV28|-
TGTGCCAGCAGTTTGGGGGACTCCTACGAGCAGTACTTC
CASSLGDSYEQYF
>TRBJ2-2|-|TRBV29-1|TRBD2
TGCAGCGTTGAAGGTCTAGCGGGAATCACCGGGGAGCTGTTTTTT
CSVEGLAGITGELFF
>TRBJ2-7|-|TRBV10-3|TRBD2
TGTGCCACGGAGACTAGCGGGTTCCACGAGCAGTACTTC
CATETSGFHEQYF
>TRBJ2-5|-|TRBV5-1|-
TGCGCCAGCAGCTTGGGAGGGATGGAGACCCAGTACTTC
CASSLGGMETQYF
>TRBJ2-7|-|TRBV7-9|TRBD2
TGTGCCAGCAGCGCCAGCGGGACTTACTACGAGCAGTACTTC
CASSASGTYYEQYF
>TRBJ1-1|-|TRBV27|-
TGTGCCAGCAGTTTAGGCATGAACACTGAAGCTTTCTTT
CASSLGMNTEAFF
>TRBJ2-7|-|TRBV28|-
TGTGCCAGCAGTTGGAGCTCCTACGAGCAGTACTTC
CASSWSSYEQYF
>TRBJ2-1|-|TRBV9|-
TGTGCCAGCAGCCCCCCCCGGACCGGGACCTTGGGTGAGCAGTTCTTC
CASSPPRTGTLGEQFF